This TCR beta chain was sequenced during a study of vaccination and CD4 T cells after COVID-19. V lost 4 bases, J lost 0 bases, and 4 bases stayed unmatched. CDR3 length equals 15 residues. Germline CDR1 SGDLS, CDR2 YYNGEE. Treatment here: approximately nine-day PBMC culture with coronavirus spike peptide pools or control peptides (ViraFEST assay). Concerning this clonotype: The antigen is not known.

At the Johns Hopkins FTIC core, DNA taken from cultured CD4+ T cells was sequenced by way of the Oncomine TCR Beta short-read assay. MiXCR, applied by TCRdb to the PCR reads, yields one record per CDR3 protein. Altogether nearly 25,000 distinct CDR3 sequences are present, 62% being singletons, with the ten largest covering 7.8%. This receptor was identified in a human donor who had recovered from COVID-19. Source material: CD4+ T cells from blood, cultured in vitro. The J gene is TRBJ1-3, the V gene TRBV9, with 7 bases that match TRBD1. DNA for the CDR3: TGTGCCAGCAGCCCTAGGACAGGCTCTGGAAACACCATATATTTT. It specifies CASSPRTGSGNTIYF.